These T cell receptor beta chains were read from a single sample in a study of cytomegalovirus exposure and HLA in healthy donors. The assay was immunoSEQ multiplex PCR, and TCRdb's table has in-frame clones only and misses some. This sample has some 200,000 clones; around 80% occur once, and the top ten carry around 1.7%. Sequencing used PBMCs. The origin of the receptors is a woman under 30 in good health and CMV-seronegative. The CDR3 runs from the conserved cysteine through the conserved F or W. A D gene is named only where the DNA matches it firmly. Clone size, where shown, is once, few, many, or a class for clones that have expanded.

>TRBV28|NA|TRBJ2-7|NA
CASSLGTPISEQYF
TGTGCCAGCAGTTTAGGGACTCCGATCTCCGAGCAGTACTTC
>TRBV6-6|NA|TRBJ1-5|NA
CASSSPPEHQPQHF
TGTGCCAGCAGTTCCCCGCCCGAGCATCAGCCCCAGCATTTT
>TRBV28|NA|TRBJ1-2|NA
CASSYRARGTYGYTF
TGTGCCAGCAGTTACCGAGCACGGGGGACCTATGGCTACACCTTC
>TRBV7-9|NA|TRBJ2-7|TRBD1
CSSSSARGPSYEQYF
TGTTCCAGCAGCTCGGCGAGGGGGCCCTCCTACGAGCAGTACTTC
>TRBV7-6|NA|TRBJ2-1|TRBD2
CASSLAGTSGYNEQFF
TGTGCCAGCAGCTTAGCCGGGACTAGCGGATACAATGAGCAGTTCTTC
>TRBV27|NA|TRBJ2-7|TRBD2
CASSPLGLAGSYEQYF
TGTGCCAGCAGCCCATTAGGACTAGCGGGCTCCTACGAGCAGTACTTC
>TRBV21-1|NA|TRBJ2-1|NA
CASSKGQGKEDEQFF
TGTGCCAGCAGCAAAGGGCAGGGGAAGGAGGATGAGCAGTTCTTC
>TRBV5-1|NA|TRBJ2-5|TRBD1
CASSLRSGGSWETQYF
TGCGCCAGCAGCTTGCGCTCAGGGGGCAGTTGGGAGACTCAGTACTTC
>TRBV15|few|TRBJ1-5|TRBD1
CATSRDRERSGNQPQHF
TGTGCCACCAGCCGGGACAGGGAGAGGTCAGGCAATCAGCCCCAGCATTTT
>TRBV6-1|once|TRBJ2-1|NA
CASSEGQKTHLEFF
TGTGCCAGCAGCGAAGGACAGAAGACTCACCTTGAGTTCTTC
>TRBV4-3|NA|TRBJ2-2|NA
CASSHAYPSPMDTGELFF
TGCGCCAGCAGCCACGCCTACCCCTCACCCATGGACACCGGGGAGCTGTTTTTT
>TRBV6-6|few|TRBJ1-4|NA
CASSTPGQEKLFF
TGTGCCAGCAGTACCCCCGGACAGGAAAAACTGTTTTTT
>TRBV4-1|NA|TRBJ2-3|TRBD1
CASSQDRGLSTDTQYF
TGCGCCAGCAGCCAAGATAGGGGGCTTAGCACAGATACGCAGTATTTT
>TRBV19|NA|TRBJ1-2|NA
CASRFGQTPMGYTF
TGTGCCAGTAGATTCGGACAGACCCCTATGGGCTACACCTTC
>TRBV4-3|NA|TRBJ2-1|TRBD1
CASSPGQNFNNEQFF
TGCGCCAGCAGCCCGGGACAGAACTTTAACAATGAGCAGTTCTTC
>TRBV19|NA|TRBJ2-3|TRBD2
CASSIRSSGSTDTQYF
TGTGCCAGTAGTATCAGAAGTAGCGGGAGCACAGATACGCAGTATTTT
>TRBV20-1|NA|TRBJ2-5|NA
CSALTGETQYF
TGCAGTGCCCTAACCGGAGAGACCCAGTACTTC
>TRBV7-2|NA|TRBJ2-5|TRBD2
CASSFGLAGGETQYF
TGTGCCAGCAGCTTCGGACTAGCGGGAGGGGAAACCCAGTACTTC
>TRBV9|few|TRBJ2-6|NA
CASSVVVELTGANVLTF
TGTGCCAGCAGCGTAGTGGTGGAGTTAACTGGGGCCAACGTCCTGACTTTC
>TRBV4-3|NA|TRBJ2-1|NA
CASSQVPRANEQFF
TGCGCCAGCAGCCAAGTTCCCAGGGCCAATGAGCAGTTCTTC
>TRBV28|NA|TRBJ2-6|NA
CASSLGGSGANVLTF
TGTGCCAGCAGTTTGGGGGGATCTGGGGCCAACGTCCTGACTTTC
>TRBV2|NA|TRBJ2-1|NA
CASSTEWYEQFF
TGTGCCAGCAGTACCGAGTGGTATGAGCAGTTCTTC
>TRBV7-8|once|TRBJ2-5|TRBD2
CASSSPAVTPLAGGPPETQYF
TGTGCCAGCAGCTCACCCGCTGTAACTCCCCTAGCGGGAGGGCCCCCAGAGACCCAGTACTTC
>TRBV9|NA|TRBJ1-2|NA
CASGGAGGYTF
TGTGCCAGCGGAGGGGCGGGAGGCTACACCTTC
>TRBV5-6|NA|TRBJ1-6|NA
CASSPRALKYNSPLHF
TGTGCCAGCAGCCCGCGAGCCTTGAAGTATAATTCACCCCTCCACTTT
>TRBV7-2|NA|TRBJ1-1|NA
CASSPQWGGNREAFF
TGTGCCAGCAGCCCCCAATGGGGTGGTAACAGGGAAGCTTTCTTT
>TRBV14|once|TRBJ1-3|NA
CASSQDRTPGNTIYF
TGTGCCAGCAGCCAAGACAGAACCCCTGGAAACACCATATATTTT
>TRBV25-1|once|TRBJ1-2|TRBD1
CASSDLGTGGSYGYTF
TGTGCCAGCAGTGACCTTGGGACAGGGGGCAGCTATGGCTACACCTTC
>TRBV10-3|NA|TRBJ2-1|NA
CAISEGGATYNEQFF
TGTGCCATCAGTGAGGGCGGGGCGACCTACAATGAGCAGTTCTTC
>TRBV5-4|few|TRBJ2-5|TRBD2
CASSRGGTTITTSQETQYF
TGTGCCAGCAGCCGGGGCGGGACTACTATAACCACTAGCCAAGAGACCCAGTACTTC
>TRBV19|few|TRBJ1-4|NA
CASMAYQGNEKLFF
TGTGCCAGTATGGCATACCAGGGGAATGAAAAACTGTTTTTT
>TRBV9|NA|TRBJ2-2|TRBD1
CASSLNQGASAGELFF
TGTGCCAGCAGCCTCAACCAGGGGGCATCTGCCGGGGAGCTGTTTTTT
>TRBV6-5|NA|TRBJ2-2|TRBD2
CASLLAANTGELFF
TGTGCCAGCCTACTAGCGGCGAACACCGGGGAGCTGTTTTTT
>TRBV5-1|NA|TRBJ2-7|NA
CASFFDSPPYEQYF
TGCGCCAGCTTCTTCGACAGTCCCCCCTACGAGCAGTACTTC
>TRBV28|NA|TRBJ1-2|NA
CASSPAGAGGYTF
TGTGCCAGCAGCCCTGCGGGGGCCGGGGGCTACACCTTC
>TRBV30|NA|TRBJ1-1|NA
CAWSGGIKAFF
TGTGCCTGGAGCGGGGGGATAAAAGCTTTCTTT
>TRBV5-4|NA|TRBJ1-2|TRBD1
CASSLIGQGEINYGYTF
TGTGCCAGCAGCTTGATAGGACAGGGAGAAATTAACTATGGCTACACCTTC
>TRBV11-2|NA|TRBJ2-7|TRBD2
CASSSQRDLYF
TGTGCCAGCAGCTCCCAGCGGGATTTGTACTTC
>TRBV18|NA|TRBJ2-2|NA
CASHLGGNTGELFF
TGTGCCAGCCACCTCGGGGGGAACACCGGGGAGCTGTTTTTT
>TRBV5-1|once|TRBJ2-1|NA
CASSLALAEISYNEQFF
TGCGCCAGCAGCTTGGCGTTAGCGGAAATCTCCTACAATGAGCAGTTCTTC